This TCR beta chain came from a study of human T cells and chemical hapten exposure. This clonotype has more than one count but fewer than ten. The CDR3 contains 12 residues. V was shortened by 4 bases and J by 5 bases, with 11 bases between the two germline ends. Germline CDR1 SQVTM, CDR2 ANQGSEA. For the library, individual cDNA molecules each received unique molecular identifiers. TCRdb called the RACE reads again in MiXCR, with one record for every CDR3 protein. The sample includes some 360,000 distinct CDR3 sequences, more than 4.5% of them seen just once. The time point here: pre-sensitization, week 0. Treatment meaning: therapeutic diphenylcyclopropenone sensitization with weekly scalp DPC. Blood, whole and unfractionated, served as the source for total RNA extraction.

The sequences come from whole blood, collected in connection with sensitization to the hapten diphenylcyclopropenone (DPC). The source of this sequence is a woman aged 45-65 years with alopecia areata. Some clones in this sample may be carry-over from other donors' samples. The V and J genes are TRBV29-1 and TRBJ1-1; D unresolved. Here the CDR3 DNA reads TGCAGCGTTGTTCCGGGAAGGACTGAAGCTTTCTTT. It translates to CSVVPGRTEAFF.